A single sample gave rise to the 27 T cell receptor beta chains below, sequenced in a study of blood T cells in healthy people across ages. A second 7 to 11 cycle PCR used barcoded and J-beta primers. Each CDR3 protein is one row after TCRdb ran MiXCR on the 5' RACE reads. The data contain about 1.5 million distinct CDR3 sequences, roughly two fifths of them seen just once; the ten biggest clones take up 4%. The sample taken for sequencing was blood. The receptor source for this set is a woman under 30 in good health.

This clonotype showed up just a few times. The V and J genes are TRBV11-2 and TRBJ2-3; 9 bases match TRBD2. CDR1 is SGHAT and CDR2 is FQNNGV in the germline V gene. The CDR3 is 18 residues long. V was clipped by 1 base and J by 2 bases; unmatched bases: 10. CDR3 loop: CASSLGVAGEPNTDTQYF. The DNA for the CDR3 is TGTGCCAGCAGCTTAGGGGTAGCGGGAGAGCCGAACACAGATACGCAGTATTTT.

There are a few counts of this clonotype. V and J are TRBV20-1 and TRBJ2-7; TRBD1 is a possible D gene (5 bases). Germline V gene data show CDR1 as DFQATT and CDR2 as SNEGSKA (reference sequence). The V end lost 4 bases, the J end lost 3 bases, and 13 bases lay between the germline ends. The CDR3 extends over 13 amino acids. DNA for the CDR3: TGCAGTGCTAAGGCAGGGAACAGCTACGAGCAGTACTTC. Translated, it gives CSAKAGNSYEQYF.

The chain's CDR3 is CASRSGTAKNIQYF. The CDR3 DNA sequence: TGTGCCAGCAGATCCGGGACGGCCAAAAACATTCAGTACTTC. The V gene is TRBV28, the J gene TRBJ2-4; D may be TRBD1 or TRBD2 (5 bases each). V was clipped by 6 bases and J by 1 base, with 10 bases between them. The CDR3 length is 14 residues. Germline lookup yields CDR1 MDHEN and CDR2 SYDVKM.

This clonotype was observed a handful of times. The CDR3 region has the DNA TGTGCCAGCAGCCAAGCGGGGCTACTTGGTGAGCAGTTCTTC. Translation gives CASSQAGLLGEQFF. This chain uses TRBV3-1 with TRBJ2-1; D assignment may be TRBD1 or TRBD2 (5 bases each). Trimming removed 1 base from V and 9 bases from J, with 13 bases in between. The CDR3 loop spans 14 amino acids. The germline V gene has CDR1 LGHDT and CDR2 YNNKEL (reference sequence).

The rearrangement uses TRBV27 and TRBJ2-3; D is unclear. This CDR3 is 14 amino acids long. Trimming pared 3 bases from V and 6 bases from J, leaving 13 bases between. CDR1 MNHEY and CDR2 SMNVEV come from the germline V gene (reference sequence). In DNA, the CDR3 is TGTGCCAGCAGTTTTGGTTACGCTCCGGATACGCAGTATTTT. Amino acid sequence: CASSFGYAPDTQYF.

The rearrangement uses TRBV6-2 or TRBV6-3 and TRBJ2-5; TRBD1 aligns across 12 bases. Losses at the gene ends were 0 bases for V and 5 bases for J; bases not matched to a gene: 7. The length of the CDR3 is 17 residues. CDR1 and CDR2 from the germline V gene are MNHEY and SVGEGT. CDR3 residues: CASSYSSGTGGEETQYF. The CDR3 DNA follows: TGTGCCAGCAGTTACTCGTCGGGGACAGGGGGCGAGGAGACCCAGTACTTC.

This clonotype was counted a few times. The chain joins TRBV12-3 or TRBV12-4 to TRBJ2-1; TRBD2 aligns across 12 bases. The trim removed 6 bases at V and 9 bases at J, leaving 9 bases unmatched. The CDR3 is 15 amino acids. The CDR3 DNA follows: TGTGCCAGCAGCCTTGGACTAGCGGGGAATGGTGAGCAGTTCTTC. Translated: CASSLGLAGNGEQFF.

The CDR3 sequence: CASSLATAGSPLHF. The CDR3 region has the DNA TGTGCCAGCAGTTTAGCCACGGCGGGTTCACCCCTCCACTTT. V is TRBV27 and J is TRBJ1-6; D unclear. Germline-derived CDR1 and CDR2 are MNHEY and SMNVEV (reference sequence). The CDR3 contains 14 residues. The V end was cut by 2 bases, the J end by 9 bases, with 11 bases between.

The genes are TRBV12-3 or TRBV12-4 and TRBJ2-3; 10 bases are shared with TRBD1. The CDR3 totals 16 residues. Trimming cost V 6 bases and J 3 bases; bases outside gene matches: 9. CDR3 nucleotides: TGTGCCAGCAGCTCCGGGGACAGGGGATGGACAGATACGCAGTATTTT. Translating gives CASSSGDRGWTDTQYF.

The chain links TRBV20-1 to TRBJ2-1; D possibly matches TRBD1 or TRBD2 (7 bases each). The closer fit of TRBJ2-7 to the DNA end suggests the J call may be wrong. The CDR3 extends over 15 amino acids. The germline gives CDR1 DFQATT, CDR2 SNEGSKA (reference sequence). CDR3: CSASLTGRAYNEQYF. The CDR3 DNA is TGCAGTGCTAGCCTGACAGGGAGGGCCTACAATGAGCAGTACTTC.

This clonotype was seen a few times. The chain joins TRBV15 to TRBJ1-1, with no clear D. Trimming stripped 1 base from V and 4 bases from J, with 10 bases between. The CDR3 runs 14 residues. CDR1 and CDR2 (germline): LNHNV, YYDKDF (reference sequence). CDR3 DNA: TGTGCCACCAGCAGAGTCGGGATTCCCACTGAAGCTTTCTTT. Translating it yields CATSRVGIPTEAFF.

The J gene is TRBJ1-1, the V gene TRBV24-1; no firm D call. Germline assignment: CDR1 KGHDR and CDR2 SFDVKD. Between the trimmed V and J ends, which lost 4 bases and 4 bases, there was a span of 21 bases. This CDR3 comprises 17 residues. Here the CDR3 reads CATSEHVTTAEGTEAFF. Written as DNA, the CDR3 is TGTGCCACCAGTGAACACGTGACTACCGCGGAGGGCACTGAAGCTTTCTTT.

The V and J genes are TRBV12-3 or TRBV12-4 and TRBJ2-1, with TRBD2 as a possible D gene (6 bases). This CDR3 region has 15 residues. The ends were cut back, 1 base at V and 3 bases at J, with 10 bases in the middle. Written as DNA, the CDR3 is TGTGCCAGCAGTTTAGGGGATAGCGGCTACAATGAGCAGTTCTTC. As protein: CASSLGDSGYNEQFF.

The CDR3 protein is CASTHDRGSKNIQYF. DNA for the CDR3: TGCGCCAGCACCCACGACCGCGGATCCAAAAACATTCAGTACTTC. The V call is TRBV5-1, the J call TRBJ2-7; D ambiguous. The DNA end favors TRBJ2-4, so the J call may be wrong. CDR3 length: 15 amino acids. From germline, CDR1 is SGHRS and CDR2 YFSETQ.

This clonotype has only a few counts. The chain joins TRBV28 to TRBJ2-1; the D gene is possibly TRBD2 (7 bases). This CDR3 is 15 amino acids long. CDR1 is MDHEN, CDR2 SYDVKM, per germline. The V end was cut by 10 bases, the J end by 0 bases, with 16 bases between. DNA for the CDR3: TGTGCCATAGTACCCGGGGGGCGCTCCTACAATGAGCAGTTCTTC. It encodes CAIVPGGRSYNEQFF.

This clonotype was counted between two and nine times. The genes are TRBV7-6 and TRBJ2-7; D remains ambiguous. Germline CDR1 is SGHVS and CDR2 is FNYEAQ. Trimming removed 5 bases from V and 1 base from J, with 12 bases in between. This CDR3 has 14 amino acids. DNA of the CDR3: TGTGCCAGCAGCCCATCAACCTTATCCTACGAGCAGTACTTC. This codes for CASSPSTLSYEQYF.

The genes are TRBV7-2 and TRBJ1-2; D might be TRBD1 (6 bases). The CDR3 is 13 amino acids. Germline-derived CDR1 and CDR2 are SGHTA and FQGNSA. The V end was cut by 6 bases, the J end by 5 bases, with 13 bases between. CDR3 region: CASSVDRSYGYTF. CDR3 DNA sequence: TGTGCCAGCAGTGTCGACAGGTCTTATGGCTACACCTTC.

This clonotype occurred a few times. The V and J genes are TRBV4-3 and TRBJ1-1; possible D gene TRBD1, 5 bases. Deletions cut 5 bases from V and 0 bases from J, with 13 bases between. Per germline, CDR1 LGHNA and CDR2 YSLEER. There are 15 residues in the CDR3. CDR3 nucleotide sequence: TGCGCCAGCAGCTATGACAGTTACTTGAACACTGAAGCTTTCTTT. Its protein product is CASSYDSYLNTEAFF.

This clonotype was seen once. One end of the junction varies from germline; a read error may be responsible. The rearrangement uses TRBV15 and TRBJ1-5, with D unresolved. The CDR3 runs 16 residues. CDR1 and CDR2 from the germline V gene are LNHNV and YYDKDF (reference sequence). The CDR3: CATSRDRQLSNQPPHF. In DNA, the CDR3 is TGTGCCACCAGCAGAGATAGGCAGCTAAGCAATCAGCCCCCGCATTTT. The whole variable domain, filled in from reference TRBV15 and TRBJ1-5, reads DAMVIQNPRYQVTQFGKPVTLSCSQTLNHNVMYWYQQKSSQAPKLLFHYYDKDFNNEADTPDNFQSRRPNTSFCFLDIRSPGLGDTAMYLCATSRDRQLSNQPPHFGDGTRLSIL.

This clonotype came up a few times. The chain links TRBV7-2 to TRBJ1-1, with TRBD1 as a possible D gene (6 bases). Trimming took off 3 bases at V and 5 bases at J, with 13 bases between the two ends. CDR1 is SGHTA, CDR2 FQGNSA, per germline. This CDR3 contains 14 residues. CDR3 bases: TGTGCCAGCAGCTTTAAAGGGGGAGAAACTGAAGCTTTCTTT. This sequence encodes CASSFKGGETEAFF.

A few counts support this clonotype. This sequence joins TRBV7-2 and TRBJ2-3; possible D gene TRBD2, 7 bases. Looked up from germline, CDR1 is SGHTA and CDR2 is FQGNSA. The CDR3 contains 15 residues. Deletions cut 4 bases from V and 5 bases from J, with 16 bases between. The CDR3 bases are TGTGCCAGCAGCTCAACCGGGGGGCTGGGAGATACGCAGTATTTT. Protein product: CASSSTGGLGDTQYF.

This chain joins TRBV14 and TRBJ1-4; unclear D gene. The V and J ends lost 0 bases and 8 bases respectively, with 10 bases between them. Germline V gives CDR1 SGHDN, CDR2 FVKESK. There are 14 residues in the CDR3. CDR3 nucleotides: TGTGCCAGCAGCCAAGATCGAAGTAGCGAAAAACTGTTTTTT. It translates to CASSQDRSSEKLFF. The whole variable domain, remainder taken from reference TRBV14 and TRBJ1-4, is EAGVTQFPSHSVIEKGQTVTLRCDPISGHDNLYWYRRVMGKEIKFLLHFVKESKQDESGMPNNRFLAERTGGTYSTLKVQPAELEDSGVYFCASSQDRSSEKLFFGSGTQLSVL.

This clonotype was seen a handful of times. The chain carries TRBV4-3 and TRBJ2-5; D is possibly TRBD1 (5 bases). The V gene's germline CDR1 is LGHNA and CDR2 YSLEER. Trimming pared 1 base from V and 6 bases from J, leaving 12 bases between. The CDR3 is 14 amino acids. The CDR3 DNA reads TGCGCCAGCAGCCAAGGGGGCAGGGAACAGACCCAGTACTTC. This translates into CASSQGGREQTQYF.

The chain is built from TRBV27 and TRBJ2-1, with 14 bases lining up with TRBD2. The J call is doubtful: the DNA matches TRBJ2-7 better. Germline assignment: CDR1 MNHEY and CDR2 SMNVEV (reference sequence). The CDR3 length is 16 residues. The CDR3 region has the DNA TGTGCCAGCACCTCACCAGGACTAGCGGGAGGTAATGAGCAGTACTTC. Protein sequence: CASTSPGLAGGNEQYF.

This clonotype came up a few times. The chain couples TRBV27 to TRBJ2-1; D possibly corresponds to TRBD2 (5 bases). V shed 5 bases and J shed 0 bases, with 17 bases lying between them. Germline V gene sequence: CDR1 MNHEY, CDR2 SMNVEV (reference sequence). The CDR3 has 17 amino acids. The CDR3 nucleotides are TGTGCCAGCAGTACCACTTTCTTGGCGGGCTCCTACAATGAGCAGTTCTTC. Amino acids: CASSTTFLAGSYNEQFF.

The chain combines TRBV25-1 with TRBJ1-5, with D unresolved. The ends were cut back, 2 bases at V and 3 bases at J, with 8 bases in the middle. Germline V gene lookup returns CDR1 MGHDK and CDR2 SYGVNS. This CDR3 spans 14 amino acids. The CDR3 DNA is TGTGCCAGCAGTGAAGAGGGTTTCAATCAGCCCCAGCATTTT. Translation gives CASSEEGFNQPQHF.

V usage is TRBV7-8 and J usage is TRBJ2-1; D unclear. The CDR3 is 14 amino acids. Germline-derived CDR1 and CDR2 are SGHVS and FQNEAQ. V lost 4 bases, J lost 4 bases, and 11 bases lay in between. The CDR3 DNA reads as TGTGCCAGCAGCTCCCCAAGCTGGTACAATGAGCAGTTCTTC. Protein: CASSSPSWYNEQFF.